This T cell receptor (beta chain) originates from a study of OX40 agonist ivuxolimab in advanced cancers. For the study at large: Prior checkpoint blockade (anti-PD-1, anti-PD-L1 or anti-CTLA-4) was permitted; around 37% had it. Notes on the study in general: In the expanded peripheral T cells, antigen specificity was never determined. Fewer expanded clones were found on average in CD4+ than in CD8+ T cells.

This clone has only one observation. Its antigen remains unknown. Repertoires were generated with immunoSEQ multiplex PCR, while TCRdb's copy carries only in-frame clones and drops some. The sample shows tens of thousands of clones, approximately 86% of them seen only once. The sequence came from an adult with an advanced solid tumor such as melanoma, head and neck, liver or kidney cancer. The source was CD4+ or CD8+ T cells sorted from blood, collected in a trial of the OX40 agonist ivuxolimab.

The CDR3 is CASSLSPLYEQYF. CDR3 nucleotide sequence: TGTGCCAGCAGTTTATCCCCACTCTACGAGCAGTACTTC. This rearrangement joins TRBV27 to TRBJ2-7; D not resolved. V was clipped by 0 bases and J by 3 bases, with 6 bases between them. The CDR3 loop spans 13 amino acids. Germline V lookup: CDR1 MNHEY, CDR2 SMNVEV (reference sequence).